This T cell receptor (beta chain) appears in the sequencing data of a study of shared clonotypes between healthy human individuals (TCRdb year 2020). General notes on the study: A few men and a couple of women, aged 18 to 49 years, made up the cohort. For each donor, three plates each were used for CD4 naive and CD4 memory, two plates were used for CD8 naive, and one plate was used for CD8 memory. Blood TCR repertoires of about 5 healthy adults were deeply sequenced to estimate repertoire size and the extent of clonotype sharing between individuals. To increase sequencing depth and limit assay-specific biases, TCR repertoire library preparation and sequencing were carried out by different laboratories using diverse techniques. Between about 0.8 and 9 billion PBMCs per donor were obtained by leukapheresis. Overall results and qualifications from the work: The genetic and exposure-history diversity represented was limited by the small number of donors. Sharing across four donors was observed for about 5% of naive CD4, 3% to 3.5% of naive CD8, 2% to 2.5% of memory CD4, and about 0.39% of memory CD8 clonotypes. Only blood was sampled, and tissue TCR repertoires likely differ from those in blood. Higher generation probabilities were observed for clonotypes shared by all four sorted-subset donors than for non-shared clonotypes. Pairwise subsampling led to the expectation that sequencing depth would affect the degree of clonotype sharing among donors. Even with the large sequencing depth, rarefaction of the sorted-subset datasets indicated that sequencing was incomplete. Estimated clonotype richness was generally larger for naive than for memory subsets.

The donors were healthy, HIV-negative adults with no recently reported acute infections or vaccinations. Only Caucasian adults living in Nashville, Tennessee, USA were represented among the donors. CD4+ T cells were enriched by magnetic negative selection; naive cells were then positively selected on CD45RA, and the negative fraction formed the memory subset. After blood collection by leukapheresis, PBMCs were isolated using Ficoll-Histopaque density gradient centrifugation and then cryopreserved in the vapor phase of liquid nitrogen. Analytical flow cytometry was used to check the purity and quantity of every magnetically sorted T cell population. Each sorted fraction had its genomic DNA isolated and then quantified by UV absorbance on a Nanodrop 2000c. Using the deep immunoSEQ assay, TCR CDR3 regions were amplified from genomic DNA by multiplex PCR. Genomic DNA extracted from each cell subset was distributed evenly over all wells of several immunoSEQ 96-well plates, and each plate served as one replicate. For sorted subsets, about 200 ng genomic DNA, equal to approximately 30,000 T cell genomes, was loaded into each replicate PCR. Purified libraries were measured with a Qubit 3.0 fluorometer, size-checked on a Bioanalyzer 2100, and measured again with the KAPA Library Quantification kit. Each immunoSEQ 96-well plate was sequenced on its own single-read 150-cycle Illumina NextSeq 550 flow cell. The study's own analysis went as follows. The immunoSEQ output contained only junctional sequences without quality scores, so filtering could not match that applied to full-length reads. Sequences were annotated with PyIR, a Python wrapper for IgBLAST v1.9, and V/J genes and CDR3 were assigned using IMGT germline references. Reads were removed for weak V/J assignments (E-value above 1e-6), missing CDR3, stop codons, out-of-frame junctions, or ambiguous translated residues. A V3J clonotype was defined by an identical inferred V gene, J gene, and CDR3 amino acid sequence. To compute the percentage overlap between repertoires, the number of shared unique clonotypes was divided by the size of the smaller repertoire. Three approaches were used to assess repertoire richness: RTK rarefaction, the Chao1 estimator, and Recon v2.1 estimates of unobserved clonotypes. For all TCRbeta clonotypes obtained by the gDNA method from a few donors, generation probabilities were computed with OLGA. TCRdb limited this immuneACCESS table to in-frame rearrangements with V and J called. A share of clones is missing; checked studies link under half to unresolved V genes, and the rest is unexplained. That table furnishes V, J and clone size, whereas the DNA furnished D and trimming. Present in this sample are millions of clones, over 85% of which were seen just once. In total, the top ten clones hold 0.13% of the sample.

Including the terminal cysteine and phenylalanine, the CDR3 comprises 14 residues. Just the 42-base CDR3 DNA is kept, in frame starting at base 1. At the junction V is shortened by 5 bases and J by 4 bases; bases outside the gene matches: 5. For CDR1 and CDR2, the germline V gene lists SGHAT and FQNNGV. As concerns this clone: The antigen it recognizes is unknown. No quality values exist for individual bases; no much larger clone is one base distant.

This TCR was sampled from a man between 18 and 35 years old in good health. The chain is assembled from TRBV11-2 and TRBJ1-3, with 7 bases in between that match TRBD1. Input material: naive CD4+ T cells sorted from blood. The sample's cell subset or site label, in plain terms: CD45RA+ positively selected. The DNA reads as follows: TGTGCCAGCAGCCTACGGGACAGAGGAAACACCATATATTTT. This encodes CASSLRDRGNTIYF.